The 6 T cell receptor beta chains given below trace back to one sample, sequenced in a study of shared clonotypes between healthy human individuals. Data came from immunoSEQ multiplex PCR; TCRdb stores just in-frame clones and leaves some out. The profile covers 500,000 or so clones, with roughly 95% appearing a single time and approximately 0.067% taken by the ten largest. Sequencing was carried out using naive CD4+ T cells sorted from blood. Subset noted: CD45RA+ positively selected. The receptors here all came from a woman aged 30 to 39 in good health.

This chain links TRBV5-1 with TRBJ1-3; D is uncertain. CDR3 size: 13 residues. Germline lookup yields CDR1 SGHRS and CDR2 YFSETQ. V was cut by 6 bases and J by 0 bases, with 7 bases left in between. The CDR3 coding sequence is TGCGCCAGCATGGGAGACTCTGGAAACACCATATATTTT. Translating it yields CASMGDSGNTIYF.

In the case of this clone: A read error may produce the germline difference seen at one junction end. The chain is built from TRBV5-4 and TRBJ1-1, with 10 bases fitting TRBD1. The CDR3 sequence is 14 residues long. CDR1 is SGHNT, CDR2 YYREEE, per germline (reference sequence). CDR3 sequence (DNA): TGTGCCAGCAGTTTGGGGACAGGGGATACTGAAGCTTTCTTT. It specifies CASSLGTGDTEAFF.

The chain is built from TRBV6-5 and TRBJ2-7; TRBD2 agrees at 9 bases. There are 15 residues in the CDR3. CDR1 and CDR2 (germline): MNHEY, SVGAGI. Trimming removed 5 bases from V and 3 bases from J; junction bases left unmatched: 8. CDR3 loop: CASSPGWTSVYEQYF. CDR3 DNA: TGTGCCAGCAGTCCGGGATGGACTAGCGTCTACGAGCAGTACTTC.

The chain links TRBV28 to TRBJ2-7; D is perhaps TRBD2 (7 bases). The CDR3 spans 15 residues. The germline V gene has CDR1 MDHEN and CDR2 SYDVKM. The ends were cut back, 7 bases at V and 1 base at J, with 17 bases in the middle. The CDR3 nucleotides read TGTGCCAGCACCCCAGGGGCGGGAGCGTCCTACGAGCAGTACTTC. Its translation: CASTPGAGASYEQYF.

The genes are TRBV2 and TRBJ2-1; 8 bases map to TRBD1. Per germline, CDR1 SNHLY and CDR2 FYNNEI. Trimming at V came to 5 bases and at J to 1 base, leaving 4 bases not matched to a gene. The CDR3 is 15 residues long. The CDR3 region is CASSPDRASYNEQFF. CDR3 nucleotides: TGTGCCAGCAGTCCGGACAGGGCATCCTACAATGAGCAGTTCTTC.

The chain combines TRBV14 with TRBJ2-3, with TRBD2 matching over 12 bases. V was pared by 1 base and J by 4 bases, with 6 bases of the junction left unmatched. The germline V gene has CDR1 SGHDN and CDR2 FVKESK. CDR3 length: 17 residues. The CDR3, as DNA: TGTGCCAGCAGCCAAGCCCAGACTAGCGGGAGTTCAGATACGCAGTATTTT. This translates into CASSQAQTSGSSDTQYF.